The sequence of this T cell receptor (beta chain) was determined in a study of CD8+CD57+ T cells in acquired aplastic anemia. Patients selected for sequencing had displayed CD8+CD57+ cell expansion by flow cytometry. This clonotype has at least ten counts. No antigen is known for it. Overall study results and limits: A significant difference in CD8+ Simpson's diversity between patients and controls was not found.

Both TCR beta VDJ combination and CDR3 sequence profiling were carried out. Genomic DNA was the template for this profiling. TCRdb processed the reads anew with MiXCR; each CDR3 protein has one entry. The profile covers 160,000 or so distinct CDR3 sequences, with roughly 48% appearing a single time and around 1% taken by the ten largest. Germline-derived CDR1 and CDR2 are SEHNR and FQNEAQ (reference sequence). The V end lost 6 bases, the J end lost 0 bases, and 15 bases lay between the germline ends. The CDR3 length is 15 residues. This sequence joins TRBV7-9 and TRBJ2-7; possibly TRBD1 or TRBD2 for D (5 bases each). The source of this sequence is a human donor with aplastic anemia. Input material: sorted CD4+, CD8+, or CD8+CD57+ T cells (not recorded which) from PBMCs. The CDR3 DNA sequence: TGTGCCAGCAGTTATCGAGGGGCGAGCTCCTACGAGCAGTACTTC. This encodes CASSYRGASSYEQYF.